The rows below give T cell receptor beta chains drawn from one sample of a study of STAT5B mutations in CD4+ large granular lymphocyte leukemia. Repertoires were generated with immunoSEQ multiplex PCR, while TCRdb's copy carries only in-frame clones and drops some. The sample holds 37,000 or so clones, roughly 85% seen once. Sequenced: CD4+ T cells from blood buffy coats. The receptor set was obtained from a human donor in good health. The CDR3 runs from the conserved cysteine through the conserved F or W. The D gene is left open where the match is weak. Expanded clones get a size class; other rows say once, few or many, or leave the size out.

V: TRBV28; size: NA; D: NA; J: TRBJ1-1; CDR3: CASSLPMGGRNTEAFF; DNA: TGTGCCAGCAGTTTACCTATGGGAGGGCGGAACACTGAAGCTTTCTTT
V: TRBV18; size: NA; D: NA; J: TRBJ2-7; CDR3: CASSPIADSYEQYF; DNA: TGTGCCAGCTCACCAATCGCCGACTCCTACGAGCAGTACTTC
V: TRBV6-1; size: NA; D: NA; J: TRBJ2-6; CDR3: CARKAWGANVLTF; DNA: TGTGCCAGGAAAGCATGGGGGGCCAACGTCCTGACTTTC
V: TRBV5-4; size: NA; D: TRBD1; J: TRBJ1-1; CDR3: CASSLGDRGFNTEAFF; DNA: TGTGCCAGCAGCCTAGGGGACAGGGGATTCAACACTGAAGCTTTCTTT
V: TRBV20-1; size: NA; D: NA; J: TRBJ2-5; CDR3: CSLMDGETQYF; DNA: TGCAGCTTGATGGACGGAGAGACCCAGTACTTC
V: TRBV19; size: NA; D: NA; J: TRBJ2-7; CDR3: CASSVGTVYEQYF; DNA: TGTGCCAGTAGTGTAGGGACGGTCTACGAGCAGTACTTC
V: TRBV5-1; size: NA; D: TRBD2; J: TRBJ2-3; CDR3: CASSGRLAGDTQYF; DNA: TGCGCCAGCAGCGGGAGACTAGCGGGAGATACGCAGTATTTT
V: TRBV28; size: NA; D: NA; J: TRBJ1-5; CDR3: CASSSGRGARQPQHF; DNA: TGTGCCAGCAGTTCGGGGCGGGGGGCAAGGCAGCCCCAGCATTTT
V: TRBV10-3; size: NA; D: NA; J: TRBJ1-3; CDR3: CAIVSSGNTIYF; DNA: TGTGCCATCGTCTCCTCTGGAAACACCATATATTTT
V: TRBV20-1; size: NA; D: TRBD1; J: TRBJ1-2; CDR3: CSASVDRVQTF; DNA: TGCAGTGCTAGCGTGGACAGGGTGCAGACCTTC
V: TRBV5-1; size: NA; D: TRBD1; J: TRBJ2-2; CDR3: CASTGTGEVTGELFF; DNA: TGCGCCAGTACCGGGACAGGGGAGGTCACCGGGGAGCTGTTTTTT
V: TRBV9; size: few; D: NA; J: TRBJ1-4; CDR3: CASSSSGNEKLFF; DNA: TGTGCCAGCAGCTCCTCGGGTAATGAAAAACTGTTTTTT
V: TRBV5-6; size: NA; D: TRBD1; J: TRBJ1-2; CDR3: CASSFIDRANYGYTF; DNA: TGTGCCAGCAGCTTTATCGACAGGGCTAACTATGGCTACACCTTC
V: TRBV7-2; size: NA; D: NA; J: TRBJ1-1; CDR3: CASSLVPGAGTEAFF; DNA: TGTGCCAGCAGCTTAGTCCCGGGGGCGGGCACTGAAGCTTTCTTT
V: TRBV4-3; size: NA; D: NA; J: TRBJ1-5; CDR3: CASSQGINQPQHF; DNA: TGCGCCAGCAGCCAAGGGATCAATCAGCCCCAGCATTTT
V: TRBV18; size: NA; D: TRBD2; J: TRBJ2-2; CDR3: CASSPRNSGTSPNTGELFF; DNA: TGTGCCAGCTCACCACGTAATAGCGGGACGTCTCCTAACACCGGGGAGCTGTTTTTT
V: TRBV9; size: once; D: NA; J: TRBJ1-4; CDR3: CASSVGGGLAEKLFF; DNA: TGTGCCAGCAGCGTAGGTGGGGGCTTGGCGGAAAAACTGTTTTTT
V: TRBV4-3; size: NA; D: NA; J: TRBJ2-7; CDR3: CASSQLPSSEQYF; DNA: TGCGCCAGCAGCCAACTCCCGAGTTCCGAGCAGTACTTC
V: TRBV6-1; size: NA; D: NA; J: TRBJ2-5; CDR3: CASRATGLGETQYF; DNA: TGTGCCAGCAGGGCAACAGGGTTGGGGGAGACCCAGTACTTC
V: TRBV6-5; size: NA; D: TRBD2; J: TRBJ2-5; CDR3: CASRPKLAGVETQYF; DNA: TGTGCCAGCAGACCAAAACTAGCGGGAGTGGAGACCCAGTACTTC
V: TRBV29-1; size: once; D: NA; J: TRBJ1-1; CDR3: CSVEDSQGGWTEAFF; DNA: TGCAGCGTTGAGGATTCTCAGGGCGGGTGGACTGAAGCTTTCTTT
V: TRBV6-5; size: NA; D: NA; J: TRBJ2-7; CDR3: CASSRGYEQYF; DNA: TGTGCCAGCAGCAGGGGCTACGAGCAGTACTTC
V: TRBV28; size: NA; D: NA; J: TRBJ1-2; CDR3: CASSYTGSLGGYTF; DNA: TGTGCCAGCAGTTACACAGGGTCCTTGGGTGGCTACACCTTC
V: TRBV7-2; size: NA; D: TRBD1; J: TRBJ2-1; CDR3: CASSFPPRQGNEQFF; DNA: TGTGCCAGCAGCTTTCCCCCCCGACAGGGCAATGAGCAGTTCTTC
V: TRBV18; size: once; D: NA; J: TRBJ2-7; CDR3: CASSSLTPTEQYF; DNA: TGTGCCAGCTCATCGTTGACTCCGACCGAGCAGTACTTC
V: TRBV27; size: NA; D: TRBD2; J: TRBJ2-1; CDR3: CASSLLAGGPISNEQFF; DNA: TGTGCCAGCAGTTTACTAGCGGGAGGGCCCATTTCAAATGAGCAGTTCTTC
V: TRBV2; size: NA; D: NA; J: TRBJ2-7; CDR3: CASRGGPSYEQYF; DNA: TGTGCCAGCAGGGGGGGTCCCTCCTACGAGCAGTACTTC
V: TRBV11-2; size: few; D: NA; J: TRBJ1-2; CDR3: CASSLPPVGYGYTF; DNA: TGTGCCAGCAGCCTCCCGCCGGTGGGTTATGGCTACACCTTC